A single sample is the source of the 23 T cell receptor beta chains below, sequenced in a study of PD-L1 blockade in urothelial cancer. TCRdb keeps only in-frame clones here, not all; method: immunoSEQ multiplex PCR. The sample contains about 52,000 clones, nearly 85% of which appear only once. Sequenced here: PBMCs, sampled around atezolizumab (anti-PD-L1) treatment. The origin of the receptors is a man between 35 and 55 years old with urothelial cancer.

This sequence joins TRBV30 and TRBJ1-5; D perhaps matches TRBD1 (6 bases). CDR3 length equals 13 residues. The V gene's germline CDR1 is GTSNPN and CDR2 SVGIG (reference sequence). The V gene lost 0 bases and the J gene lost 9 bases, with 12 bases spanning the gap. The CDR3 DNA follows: TGTGCCTGGAGTGTACAGGGATTCAGGCCCCAGCATTTT. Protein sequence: CAWSVQGFRPQHF. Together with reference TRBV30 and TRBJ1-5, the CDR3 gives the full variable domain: SQTIHQWPATLVQPVGSPLSLECTVEGTSNPNLYWYRQAAGRGLQLLFYSVGIGQISSEVPQNLSASRPQDRQFILSSKKLLLSDSGFYLCAWSVQGFRPQHFGDGTRLSIL.

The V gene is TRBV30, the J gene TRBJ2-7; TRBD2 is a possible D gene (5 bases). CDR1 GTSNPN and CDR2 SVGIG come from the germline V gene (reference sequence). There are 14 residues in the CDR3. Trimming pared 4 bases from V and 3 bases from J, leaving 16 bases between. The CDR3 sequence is CAWKGTSYRYEQYF. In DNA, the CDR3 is TGTGCCTGGAAAGGAACTAGTTATCGCTACGAGCAGTACTTC.

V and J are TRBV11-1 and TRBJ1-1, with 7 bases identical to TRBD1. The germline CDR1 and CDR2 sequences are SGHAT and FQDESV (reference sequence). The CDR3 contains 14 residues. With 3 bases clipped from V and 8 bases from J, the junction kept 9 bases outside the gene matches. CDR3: CASSFTLLTGEAFF. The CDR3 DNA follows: TGTGCCAGCAGCTTCACCCTGTTGACAGGGGAAGCTTTCTTT.

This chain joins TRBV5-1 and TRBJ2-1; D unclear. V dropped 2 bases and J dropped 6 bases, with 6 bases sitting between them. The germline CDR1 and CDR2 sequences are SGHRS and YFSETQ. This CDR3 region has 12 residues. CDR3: CASSLSLNEQFF. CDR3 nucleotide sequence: TGCGCCAGCAGCTTATCCCTCAATGAGCAGTTCTTC. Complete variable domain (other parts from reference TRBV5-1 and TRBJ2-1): KAGVTQTPRYLIKTRGQQVTLSCSPISGHRSVSWYQQTPGQGLQFLFEYFSETQRNKGNFPGRFSGRQFSNSRSEMNVSTLELGDSALYLCASSLSLNEQFFGPGTRLTVL.

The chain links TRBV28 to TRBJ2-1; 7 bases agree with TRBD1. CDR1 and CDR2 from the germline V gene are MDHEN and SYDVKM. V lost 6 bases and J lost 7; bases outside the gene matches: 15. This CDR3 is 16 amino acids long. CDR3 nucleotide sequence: TGTGCCAGCAGCGACAGGACAGGCAAAGGATGGAATGAGCAGTTCTTC. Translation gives CASSDRTGKGWNEQFF.

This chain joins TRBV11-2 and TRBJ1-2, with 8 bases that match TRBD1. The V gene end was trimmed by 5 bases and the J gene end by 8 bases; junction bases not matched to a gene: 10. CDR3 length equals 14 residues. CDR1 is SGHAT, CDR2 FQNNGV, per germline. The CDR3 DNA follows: TGTGCCAGCAGCGCCACCTCGACAGGGGCCGGCTACACCTTC. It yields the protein CASSATSTGAGYTF. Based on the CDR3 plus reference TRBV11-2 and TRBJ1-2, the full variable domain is EAGVAQSPRYKIIEKRQSVAFWCNPISGHATLYWYQQILGQGPKLLIQFQNNGVVDDSQLPKDRFSAERLKGVDSTLKIQPAKLEDSAVYLCASSATSTGAGYTFGSGTRLTVV.

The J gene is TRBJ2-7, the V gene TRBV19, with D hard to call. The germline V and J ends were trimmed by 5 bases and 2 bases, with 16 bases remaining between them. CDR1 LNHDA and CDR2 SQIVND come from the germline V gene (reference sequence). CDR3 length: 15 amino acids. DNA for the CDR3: TGTGCCAGTAGTTGGAACGCCAGGCCCCCCTACGAGCAGTACTTC. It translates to CASSWNARPPYEQYF.

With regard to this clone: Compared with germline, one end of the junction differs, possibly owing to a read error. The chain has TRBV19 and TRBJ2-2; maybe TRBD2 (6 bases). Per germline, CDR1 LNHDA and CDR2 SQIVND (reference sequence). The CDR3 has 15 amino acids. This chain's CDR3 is CASSRGGGNPGELFF. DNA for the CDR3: TGTGCCAGTAGTCGCGGAGGCGGGAACCCCGGGGAGCTGTTTTTT.

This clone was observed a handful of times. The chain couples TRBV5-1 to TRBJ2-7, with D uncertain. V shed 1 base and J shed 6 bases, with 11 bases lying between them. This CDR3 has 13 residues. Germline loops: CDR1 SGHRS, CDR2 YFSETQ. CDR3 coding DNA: TGCGCCAGCAGCTTGCCAAGTCCGGGCGAGCAGTACTTC. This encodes CASSLPSPGEQYF.

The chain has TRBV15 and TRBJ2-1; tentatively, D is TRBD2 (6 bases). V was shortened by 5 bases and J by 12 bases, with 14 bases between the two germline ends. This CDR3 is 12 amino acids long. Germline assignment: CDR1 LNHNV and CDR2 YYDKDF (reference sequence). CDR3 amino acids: CATSPVLGGQFF. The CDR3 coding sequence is TGTGCCACCAGCCCTGTCCTCGGGGGGCAGTTCTTC.

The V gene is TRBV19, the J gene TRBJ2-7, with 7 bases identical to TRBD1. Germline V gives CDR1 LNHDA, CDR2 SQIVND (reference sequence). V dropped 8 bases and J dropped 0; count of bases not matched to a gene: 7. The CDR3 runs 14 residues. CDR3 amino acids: CASGDRVSSYEQYF. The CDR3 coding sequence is TGTGCCAGTGGAGACAGGGTGAGCTCCTACGAGCAGTACTTC.

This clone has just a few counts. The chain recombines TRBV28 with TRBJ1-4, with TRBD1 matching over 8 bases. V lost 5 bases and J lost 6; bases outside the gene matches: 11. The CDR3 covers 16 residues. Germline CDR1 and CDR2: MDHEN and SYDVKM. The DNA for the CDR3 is TGTGCCAGCAGTGCCCCCACCGGGACAGGATATGAAAAACTGTTTTTT. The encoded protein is CASSAPTGTGYEKLFF.

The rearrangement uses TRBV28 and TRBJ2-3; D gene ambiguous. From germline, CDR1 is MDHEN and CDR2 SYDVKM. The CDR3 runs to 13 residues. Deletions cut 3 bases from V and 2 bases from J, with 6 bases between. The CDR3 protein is CASSFPNTDTQYF. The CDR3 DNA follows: TGTGCCAGCAGTTTTCCCAACACAGATACGCAGTATTTT.

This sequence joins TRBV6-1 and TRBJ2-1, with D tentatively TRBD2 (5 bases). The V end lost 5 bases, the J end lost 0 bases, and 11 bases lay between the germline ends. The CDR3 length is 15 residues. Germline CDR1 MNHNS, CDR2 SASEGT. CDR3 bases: TGTGCCAGCAGTCGAGCGGAGAGCTCCTACAATGAGCAGTTCTTC. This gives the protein CASSRAESSYNEQFF.

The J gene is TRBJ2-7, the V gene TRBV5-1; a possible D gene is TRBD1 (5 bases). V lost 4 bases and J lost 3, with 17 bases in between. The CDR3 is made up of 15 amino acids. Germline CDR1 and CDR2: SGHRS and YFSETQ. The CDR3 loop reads CASSLLGPSDYEQYF. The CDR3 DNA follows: TGCGCCAGCAGCCTATTGGGGCCCTCCGACTACGAGCAGTACTTC.

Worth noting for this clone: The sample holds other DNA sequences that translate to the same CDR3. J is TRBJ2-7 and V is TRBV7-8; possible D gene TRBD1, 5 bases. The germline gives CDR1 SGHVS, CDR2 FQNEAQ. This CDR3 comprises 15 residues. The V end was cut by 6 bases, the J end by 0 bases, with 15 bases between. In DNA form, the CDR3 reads TGTGCCAGCAGTTCCCAGACAGATTTCTCCTACGAGCAGTACTTC. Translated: CASSSQTDFSYEQYF.

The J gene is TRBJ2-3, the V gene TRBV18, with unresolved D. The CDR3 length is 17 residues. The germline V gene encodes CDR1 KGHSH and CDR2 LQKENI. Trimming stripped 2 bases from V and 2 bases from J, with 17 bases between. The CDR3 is CASSPSLGRPSTDTQYF. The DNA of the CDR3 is TGTGCCAGCTCACCAAGCTTAGGCAGGCCCTCCACAGATACGCAGTATTTT.

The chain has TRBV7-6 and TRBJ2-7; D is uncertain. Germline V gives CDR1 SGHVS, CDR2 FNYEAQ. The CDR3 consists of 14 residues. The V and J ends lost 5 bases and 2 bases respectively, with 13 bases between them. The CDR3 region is CASSPLLQTYEQYF. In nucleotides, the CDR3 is TGTGCCAGCAGCCCACTCCTACAGACCTACGAGCAGTACTTC. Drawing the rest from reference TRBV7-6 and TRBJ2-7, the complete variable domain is GAGVSQSPRYKVTKRGQDVALRCDPISGHVSLYWYRQALGQGPEFLTYFNYEAQQDKSGLPNDRFSAERPEGSISTLTIQRTEQRDSAMYRCASSPLLQTYEQYFGPGTRLTVT.

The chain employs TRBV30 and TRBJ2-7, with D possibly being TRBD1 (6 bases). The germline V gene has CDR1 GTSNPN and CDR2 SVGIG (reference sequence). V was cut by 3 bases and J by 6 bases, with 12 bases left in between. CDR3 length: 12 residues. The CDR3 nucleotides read TGTGCCTGGAGCCCACAGGGCCTCGAGCAGTACTTC. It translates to CAWSPQGLEQYF.

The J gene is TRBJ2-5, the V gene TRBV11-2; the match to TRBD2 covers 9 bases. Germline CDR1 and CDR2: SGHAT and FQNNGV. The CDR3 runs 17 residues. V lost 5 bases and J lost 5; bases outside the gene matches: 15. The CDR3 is CASSPLGAGGPRETQYF. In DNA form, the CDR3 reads TGTGCCAGCAGCCCCCTAGGGGCGGGAGGGCCGCGGGAGACCCAGTACTTC. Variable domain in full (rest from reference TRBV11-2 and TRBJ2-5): EAGVAQSPRYKIIEKRQSVAFWCNPISGHATLYWYQQILGQGPKLLIQFQNNGVVDDSQLPKDRFSAERLKGVDSTLKIQPAKLEDSAVYLCASSPLGAGGPRETQYFGPGTRLLVL.

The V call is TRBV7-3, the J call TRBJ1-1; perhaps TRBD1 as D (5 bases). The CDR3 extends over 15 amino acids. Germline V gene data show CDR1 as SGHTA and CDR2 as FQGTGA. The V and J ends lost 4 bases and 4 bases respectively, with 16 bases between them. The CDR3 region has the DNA TGTGCCAGCAGCTCCTCCGGGGAGGGGCTCACTGAAGCTTTCTTT. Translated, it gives CASSSSGEGLTEAFF.

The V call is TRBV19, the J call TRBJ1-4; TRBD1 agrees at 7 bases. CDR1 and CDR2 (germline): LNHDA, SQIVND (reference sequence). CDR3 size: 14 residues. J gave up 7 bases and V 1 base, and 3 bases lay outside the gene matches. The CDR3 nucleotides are TGTGCCAGTAGTATAGCCAGGGGGTCTGAAAAACTGTTTTTT. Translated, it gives CASSIARGSEKLFF.

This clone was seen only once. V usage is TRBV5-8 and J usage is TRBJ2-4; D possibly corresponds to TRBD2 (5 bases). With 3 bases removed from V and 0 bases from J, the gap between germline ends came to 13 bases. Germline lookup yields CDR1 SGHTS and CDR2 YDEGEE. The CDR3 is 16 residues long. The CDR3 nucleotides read TGTGCCAGCAGCTCACAACCCGGAGGAGCCAAAAACATTCAGTACTTC. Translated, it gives CASSSQPGGAKNIQYF.